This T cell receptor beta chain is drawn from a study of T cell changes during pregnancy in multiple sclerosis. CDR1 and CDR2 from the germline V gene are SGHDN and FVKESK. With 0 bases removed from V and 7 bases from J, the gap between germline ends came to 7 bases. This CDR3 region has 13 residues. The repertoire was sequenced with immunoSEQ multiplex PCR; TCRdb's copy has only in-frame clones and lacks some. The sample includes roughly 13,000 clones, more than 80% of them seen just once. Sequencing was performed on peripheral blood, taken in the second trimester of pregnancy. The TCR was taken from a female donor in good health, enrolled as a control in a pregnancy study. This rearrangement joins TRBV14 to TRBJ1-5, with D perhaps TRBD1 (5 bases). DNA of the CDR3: TGTGCCAGCAGCCAAGATAGGGGACAGCCCCAGCATTTT. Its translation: CASSQDRGQPQHF.